The 10 T cell receptor beta chains in this list originate from one sample, sequenced in a study of cytomegalovirus exposure and HLA in healthy donors. Vbeta (60) and Jbeta (13) primers were used in the PCR. Libraries were prepared by immunoSEQ multiplex PCR; TCRdb keeps only in-frame clonotypes and omits some of them. The data contain about 170,000 clones, about 81% of them singletons. What was sequenced was PBMCs. All receptors derive from a woman aged 50 to 60 in good health and CMV-seropositive.

The V call is TRBV11-2, the J call TRBJ1-4; 9 nucleotides align to TRBD1. Germline lookup yields CDR1 SGHAT and CDR2 FQNNGV. The CDR3 totals 15 residues. V was clipped by 4 bases and J by 7 bases; unmatched bases: 7. The CDR3 DNA reads TGTGCCAGCAGCTCATGGACAGGGGTCAGTGAAAAACTGTTTTTT. Amino acid sequence: CASSSWTGVSEKLFF.

The chain has TRBV5-1 and TRBJ1-6; tentative D call: TRBD1 (5 bases). V lost 4 bases, J lost 7 bases, and 12 bases lay in between. The V gene's germline CDR1 is SGHRS and CDR2 YFSETQ. CDR3 length: 14 amino acids. CDR3 DNA: TGCGCCAGCAGCCGGACAAATTCGAATTCACCCCTCCACTTT. Translating gives CASSRTNSNSPLHF.

The chain joins TRBV7-2 to TRBJ2-3; a possible D gene is TRBD1 (6 bases). V shed 0 bases and J shed 6 bases, with 19 bases lying between them. The V gene's germline CDR1 is SGHTA and CDR2 FQGNSA. The length of the CDR3 is 17 residues. This chain's CDR3 is CASSLAFVGANLDTQYF. Written as DNA, the CDR3 is TGTGCCAGCAGCTTAGCGTTTGTGGGGGCTAATCTGGATACGCAGTATTTT.

The rearrangement joins TRBV5-6 to TRBJ1-5; a possible D gene is TRBD1 (5 bases). The CDR3 contains 17 residues. Per the germline V gene, CDR1 is SGHDT and CDR2 is YYEEEE. V was pared by 0 bases and J by 2 bases, with 15 bases between. The CDR3 protein is CASSLVGRGRGNQPQHF. As DNA, the CDR3 is TGTGCCAGCAGCTTGGTCGGTCGGGGGAGGGGCAATCAGCCCCAGCATTTT.

The chain has TRBV10-3 and TRBJ1-1, with D perhaps TRBD1 (5 bases). CDR1 and CDR2 from the germline V gene are ENHRY and SYGVKD. The CDR3 consists of 11 residues. Deletions cut 5 bases from V and 10 bases from J, with 11 bases between. Here the CDR3 DNA reads TGTGCCATCAGTTCTCAGGGTAGAGCTTTCTTT. It codes for CAISSQGRAFF.

This chain links TRBV25-1 with TRBJ1-1, with D tentatively TRBD1 (6 bases). The CDR3 spans 12 residues. Germline CDR1 is MGHDK and CDR2 is SYGVNS. V was cut by 9 bases and J by 7 bases, with 15 bases left in between. The CDR3 nucleotides are TGTGCCAGTATACAGGGTTACGGTGAAGCTTTCTTT. It codes for CASIQGYGEAFF.

This clone was recorded once. This chain links TRBV10-3 with TRBJ1-2; 11 bases map to TRBD1. Looked up from germline, CDR1 is ENHRY and CDR2 is SYGVKD. CDR3 length: 14 amino acids. After removal of 6 bases from V and 3 bases from J, the junction contained 3 bases not matched to a gene. Written as DNA, the CDR3 is TGTGCCATCAGGGGGGACAGGGGGGACTATGGCTACACCTTC. The encoded protein is CAIRGDRGDYGYTF.

This chain uses TRBV5-1 with TRBJ1-1; D remains ambiguous. V was clipped by 0 bases and J by 1 base, with 4 bases between them. In germline, CDR1 is SGHRS, CDR2 YFSETQ. The CDR3 loop spans 13 amino acids. The CDR3 sequence is CASSLAENTEAFF. CDR3 coding DNA: TGCGCCAGCAGCTTGGCAGAGAACACTGAAGCTTTCTTT.

The chain employs TRBV5-5 and TRBJ2-7, with a weak D call TRBD2 (6 bases). The CDR3 totals 14 residues. The V and J ends lost 3 bases and 0 bases respectively, with 10 bases between them. Germline loops: CDR1 SGHKS, CDR2 YYEKEE (reference sequence). The CDR3: CASSWGEVSYEQYF. Here the CDR3 DNA reads TGTGCCAGCAGCTGGGGGGAGGTCTCCTACGAGCAGTACTTC.

The CDR3 protein is CASSLGEDSPLHF. CDR3 nucleotide sequence: TGTGCCAGCAGCTTAGGGGAGGATTCACCCCTCCACTTT. The chain recombines TRBV7-6 with TRBJ1-6; D not certain. This CDR3 has 13 residues. Germline CDR1 SGHVS, CDR2 FNYEAQ. The ends were cut back, 1 base at V and 8 bases at J, with 6 bases in the middle. Combining the CDR3 with reference TRBV7-6 and TRBJ1-6 gives the whole variable domain GAGVSQSPRYKVTKRGQDVALRCDPISGHVSLYWYRQALGQGPEFLTYFNYEAQQDKSGLPNDRFSAERPEGSISTLTIQRTEQRDSAMYRCASSLGEDSPLHFGNGTRLTVT.